This entry is about one T cell receptor beta chain. Its antigen is still unknown. Generated by immunoSEQ multiplex PCR, the TCRdb table keeps only in-frame clones and is missing some. In the table there are tens of thousands of clones, roughly 84% of which are singletons. CDR1 is KGHSH and CDR2 is LQKENI in the germline V gene. V was cut by 3 bases and J by 5 bases, with 13 bases left in between. CDR3 length equals 14 residues. The data belong to a study of OX40 agonist ivuxolimab in advanced cancers. Study-level points and caveats: The CD4+ and CD8+ T cells in the blood had expanded clonally by week 6 at 0.1 to 3.0 mg/kg.

This TCR came from an adult with an advanced solid tumor such as melanoma, head and neck, liver or kidney cancer. This material consisted of CD4+ or CD8+ T cells sorted from blood, taken in a trial of the OX40 agonist ivuxolimab. The J gene is TRBJ2-5, the V gene TRBV18; maybe TRBD2 (5 bases). The CDR3 here is CASSPRREAETQYF. DNA of the CDR3: TGTGCCAGCTCACCCCGCCGGGAAGCGGAGACCCAGTACTTC.